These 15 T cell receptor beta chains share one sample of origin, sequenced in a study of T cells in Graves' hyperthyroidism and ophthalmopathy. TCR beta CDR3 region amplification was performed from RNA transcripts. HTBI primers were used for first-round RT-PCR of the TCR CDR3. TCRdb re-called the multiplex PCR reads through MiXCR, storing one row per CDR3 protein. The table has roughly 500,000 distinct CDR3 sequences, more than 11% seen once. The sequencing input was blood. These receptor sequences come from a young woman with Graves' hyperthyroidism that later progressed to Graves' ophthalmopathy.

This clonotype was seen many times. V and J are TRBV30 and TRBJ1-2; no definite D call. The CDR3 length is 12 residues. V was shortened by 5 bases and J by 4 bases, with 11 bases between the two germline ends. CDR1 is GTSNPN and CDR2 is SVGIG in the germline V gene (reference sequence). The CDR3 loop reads CAWGRATYGYTF. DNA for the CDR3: TGTGCCTGGGGGAGGGCCACCTATGGCTACACCTTC. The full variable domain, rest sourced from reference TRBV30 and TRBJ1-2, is SQTIHQWPATLVQPVGSPLSLECTVEGTSNPNLYWYRQAAGRGLQLLFYSVGIGQISSEVPQNLSASRPQDRQFILSSKKLLLSDSGFYLCAWGRATYGYTFGSGTRLTVV.

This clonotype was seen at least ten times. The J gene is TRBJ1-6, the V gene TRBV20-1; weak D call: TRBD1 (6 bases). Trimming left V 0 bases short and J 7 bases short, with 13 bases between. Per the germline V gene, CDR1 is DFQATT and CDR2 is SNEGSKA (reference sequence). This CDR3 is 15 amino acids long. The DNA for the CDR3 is TGCAGTGCTAGAGATCCGGGGGCGAAAAATTCACCCCTCCACTTT. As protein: CSARDPGAKNSPLHF.

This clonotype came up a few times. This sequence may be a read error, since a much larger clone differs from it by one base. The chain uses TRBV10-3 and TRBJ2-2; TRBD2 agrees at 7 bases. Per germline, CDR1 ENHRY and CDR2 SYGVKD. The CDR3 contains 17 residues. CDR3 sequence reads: CAISESDPRGSTGEPFF. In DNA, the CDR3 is TGTGCCATCAGTGAGTCGGACCCCCGCGGGAGTACCGGGGAGCCGTTTTTT.

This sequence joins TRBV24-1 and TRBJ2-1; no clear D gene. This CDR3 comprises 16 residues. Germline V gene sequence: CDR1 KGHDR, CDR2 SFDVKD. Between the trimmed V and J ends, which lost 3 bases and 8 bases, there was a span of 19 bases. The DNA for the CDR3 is TGTGCCACCAGTGATCAGTCGCCCGGCGAGTGGGATGAGCAGTTCTTC. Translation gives CATSDQSPGEWDEQFF.

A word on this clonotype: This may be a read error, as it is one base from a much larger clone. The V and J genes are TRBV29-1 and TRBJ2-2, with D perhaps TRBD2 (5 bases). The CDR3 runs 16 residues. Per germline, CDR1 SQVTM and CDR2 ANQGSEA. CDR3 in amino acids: CSVEDPTVGNTGEPFF. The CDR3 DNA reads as TGCAGCGTTGAAGATCCGACGGTCGGGAACACCGGGGAGCCGTTTTTT.

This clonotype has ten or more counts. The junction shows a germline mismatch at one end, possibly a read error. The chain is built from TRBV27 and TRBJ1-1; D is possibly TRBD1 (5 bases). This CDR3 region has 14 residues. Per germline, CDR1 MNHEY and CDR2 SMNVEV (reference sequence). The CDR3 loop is CASSLSGGNTEAFF. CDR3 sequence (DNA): TGTGCCAGCAGCTTATCCGGGGGGAACACTGAAGCTTTCTTT.

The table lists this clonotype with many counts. The CDR3 coding sequence is TGTGCCAGCAGCGGGGCCTCGAACACCGGGGAGCTGTTTTTT. Translated: CASSGASNTGELFF. The rearrangement links TRBV9 to TRBJ2-2; no reliable D call. The germline V and J ends were trimmed by 3 bases and 0 bases, with 6 bases remaining between them. In germline, CDR1 is SGDLS, CDR2 YYNGEE. The CDR3 length is 14 residues. Combining the CDR3 with reference TRBV9 and TRBJ2-2 gives the whole variable domain DSGVTQTPKHLITATGQRVTLRCSPRSGDLSVYWYQQSLDQGLQFLIQYYNGEERAKGNILERFSAQQFPDLHSELNLSSLELGDSALYFCASSGASNTGELFFGEGSRLTVL.

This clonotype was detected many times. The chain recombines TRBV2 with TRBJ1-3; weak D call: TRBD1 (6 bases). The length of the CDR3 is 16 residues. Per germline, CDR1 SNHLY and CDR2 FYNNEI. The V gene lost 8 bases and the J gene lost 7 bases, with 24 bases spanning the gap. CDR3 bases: TGTGCCAGCGGTGGGGGGCGCCACGGAGCGGGGAACACCATATATTTT. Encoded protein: CASGGGRHGAGNTIYF.

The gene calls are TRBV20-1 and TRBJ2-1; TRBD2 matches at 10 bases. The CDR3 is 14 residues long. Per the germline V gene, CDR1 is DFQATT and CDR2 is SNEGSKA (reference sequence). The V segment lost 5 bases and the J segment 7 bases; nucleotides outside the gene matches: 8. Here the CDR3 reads CSASLAGGWNEQFF. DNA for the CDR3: TGCAGTGCTTCGTTAGCGGGAGGCTGGAATGAGCAGTTCTTC.

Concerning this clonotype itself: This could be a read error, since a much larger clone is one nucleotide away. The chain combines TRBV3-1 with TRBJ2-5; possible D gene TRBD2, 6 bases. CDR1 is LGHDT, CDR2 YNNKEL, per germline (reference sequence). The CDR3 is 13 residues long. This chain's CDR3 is CASSNREQENQYF. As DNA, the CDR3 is TGTGCCAGCAGCAACCGGGAGCAAGAGAACCAGTACTTC.

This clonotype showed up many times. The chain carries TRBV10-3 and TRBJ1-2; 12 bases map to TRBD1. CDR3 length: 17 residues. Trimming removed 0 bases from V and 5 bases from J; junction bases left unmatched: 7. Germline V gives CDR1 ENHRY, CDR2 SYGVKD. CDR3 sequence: CAISESGTGGAGYGYTF. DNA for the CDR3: TGTGCCATCAGTGAGTCTGGGACAGGGGGCGCTGGATATGGCTACACCTTC.

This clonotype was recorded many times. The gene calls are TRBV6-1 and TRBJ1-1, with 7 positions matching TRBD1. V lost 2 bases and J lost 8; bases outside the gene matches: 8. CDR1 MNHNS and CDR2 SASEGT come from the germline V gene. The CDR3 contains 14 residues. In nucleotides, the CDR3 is TGTGCCAGCAGTGAACTTAGGGGGCTAGTAGAAGCTTTCTTT. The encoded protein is CASSELRGLVEAFF.

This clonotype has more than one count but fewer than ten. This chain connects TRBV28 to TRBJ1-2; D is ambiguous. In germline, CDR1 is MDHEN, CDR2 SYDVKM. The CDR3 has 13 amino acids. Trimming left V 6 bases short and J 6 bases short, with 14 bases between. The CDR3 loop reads CASRRPGQNGYTF. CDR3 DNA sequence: TGTGCCAGCAGGAGGCCCGGGCAGAATGGCTACACCTTC.

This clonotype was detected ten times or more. This chain's CDR3 is CASSLGWASNTGELFF. The CDR3 coding sequence is TGTGCCAGCAGCTTGGGATGGGCGTCGAACACCGGGGAGCTGTTTTTT. This chain joins TRBV11-2 and TRBJ2-2; D remains ambiguous. Germline V gene sequence: CDR1 SGHAT, CDR2 FQNNGV. The CDR3 is 16 amino acids. Trimming stripped 3 bases from V and 0 bases from J, with 11 bases between. The full variable domain, rest sourced from reference TRBV11-2 and TRBJ2-2, is EAGVAQSPRYKIIEKRQSVAFWCNPISGHATLYWYQQILGQGPKLLIQFQNNGVVDDSQLPKDRFSAERLKGVDSTLKIQPAKLEDSAVYLCASSLGWASNTGELFFGEGSRLTVL.

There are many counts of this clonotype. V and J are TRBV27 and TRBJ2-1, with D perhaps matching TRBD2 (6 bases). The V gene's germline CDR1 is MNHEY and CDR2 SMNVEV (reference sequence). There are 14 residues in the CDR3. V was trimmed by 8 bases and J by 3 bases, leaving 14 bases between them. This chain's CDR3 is CASVDRRDYNEQFF. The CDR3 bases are TGTGCCAGCGTGGATCGGCGGGACTACAATGAGCAGTTCTTC.